The TCR beta chain described here comes from a study of Tregs in tolerant kidney transplant recipients. Overall study findings and caveats: Donor-specific Treg expansion exceeded global Treg expansion in tolerant patients, suggesting antigen drive.

Generated by immunoSEQ multiplex PCR, the TCRdb table keeps only in-frame clones and is missing some. The sample holds roughly 66,000 clones, roughly 92% seen once. With regard to this clone: The antigen is undetermined.

The CDR3 totals 12 residues. Germline-derived CDR1 and CDR2 are MNHEY and SVGAGI. Trimming cost V 11 bases and J 6 bases; bases outside gene matches: 7. The chain joins TRBV6-5 to TRBJ2-1, with TRBD1 identical over 7 bases. The sequencing used CD8+ T cells from blood, collected before the transplant. The origin of this receptor is a human donor who received a combined kidney and bone marrow transplant. CDR3 in amino acids: CAPSDRPNEQFF. The CDR3 DNA follows: TGTGCCCCGTCGGACAGGCCCAATGAGCAGTTCTTC.